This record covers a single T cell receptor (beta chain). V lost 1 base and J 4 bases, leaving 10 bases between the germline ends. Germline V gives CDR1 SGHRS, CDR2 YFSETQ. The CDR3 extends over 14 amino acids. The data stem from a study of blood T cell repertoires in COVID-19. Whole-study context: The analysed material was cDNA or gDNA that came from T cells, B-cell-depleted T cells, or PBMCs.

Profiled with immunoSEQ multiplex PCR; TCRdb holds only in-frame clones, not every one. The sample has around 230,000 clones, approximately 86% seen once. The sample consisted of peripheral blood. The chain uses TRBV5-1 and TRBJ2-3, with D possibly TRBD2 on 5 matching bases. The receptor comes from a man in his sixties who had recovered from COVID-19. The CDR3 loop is CASSLLPGSDTQYF. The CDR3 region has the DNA TGCGCCAGCAGCTTGCTTCCGGGATCAGATACGCAGTATTTT.